Listed here are 8 T cell receptor beta chains from one sample, sequenced in a study of shared clonotypes between healthy human individuals. TCRdb's copy holds only in-frame clones and misses some; the assay was immunoSEQ multiplex PCR. The table shows some 2.3 million clones, with 90% to 95% occurring only once. The specimen was naive CD4+ T cells from PBMCs. Regarding subset: CD45RA+ positively selected. These receptors were taken from a man between 18 and 29 years old in good health. Some clones in this sample may be carry-over from other donors' samples.

The chain recombines TRBV28 with TRBJ1-1, with D hard to call. Germline values: CDR1 MDHEN, CDR2 SYDVKM. Trimming took 4 bases from V and 11 from J, leaving 11 bases between them. The CDR3 runs 11 residues. CDR3 sequence reads: CASSSAYRAFF. In DNA, the CDR3 is TGTGCCAGCAGTTCCGCTTATCGGGCTTTCTTT.

This clone was detected once. The V and J genes are TRBV5-3 and TRBJ2-7, with 7 bases identical to TRBD1. TRBV5-3 is designated an ORF whose function remains uncertain. Unmatched junction bases numbered 10, after V lost 6 bases and J lost 13 bases. The CDR3 length is 11 residues. DNA for the CDR3: TGTGCCAGAAACCCGCGGACAGGCCTTTACTTC. Amino acid sequence: CARNPRTGLYF.

The chain links TRBV5-1 to TRBJ2-2; 7 nucleotides line up with TRBD1. Germline V gene lookup returns CDR1 SGHRS and CDR2 YFSETQ. The CDR3 has 16 amino acids. J was trimmed by 1 base and V by 5 bases; bases with no gene match: 8. The CDR3 sequence: CASRSPGGRNTGELFF. CDR3 coding DNA: TGCGCCAGCAGATCCCCAGGGGGTAGGAACACCGGGGAGCTGTTTTTT.

The V gene is TRBV5-1, the J gene TRBJ2-1, with D perhaps matching TRBD2 (7 bases). The germline V gene encodes CDR1 SGHRS and CDR2 YFSETQ. With 5 bases removed from V and 8 bases from J, the gap between germline ends came to 23 bases. This CDR3 contains 16 residues. The CDR3: CASSKSGTPDSYEQFF. In nucleotides, the CDR3 is TGCGCCAGCAGTAAGAGCGGGACACCGGATTCGTATGAGCAGTTCTTC. Drawing the rest from reference TRBV5-1 and TRBJ2-1, the complete variable domain is KAGVTQTPRYLIKTRGQQVTLSCSPISGHRSVSWYQQTPGQGLQFLFEYFSETQRNKGNFPGRFSGRQFSNSRSEMNVSTLELGDSALYLCASSKSGTPDSYEQFFGPGTRLTVL.

The genes are TRBV9 and TRBJ2-4; possible D gene TRBD2, 6 bases. Germline CDR1 SGDLS, CDR2 YYNGEE. CDR3 length: 16 amino acids. The ends were cut back, 3 bases at V and 0 bases at J, with 13 bases in the middle. The CDR3: CASSAQDYPAKNIQYF. CDR3 bases: TGTGCCAGCAGCGCCCAGGACTATCCAGCCAAAAACATTCAGTACTTC.

The chain carries TRBV5-1 and TRBJ2-3; 10 bases agree with TRBD2. V dropped 4 bases and J dropped 7; count of bases not matched to a gene: 9. Germline assignment: CDR1 SGHRS and CDR2 YFSETQ. The CDR3 is 15 amino acids. The chain's CDR3 is CASSAGLAAQYTQYF. The CDR3 nucleotides are TGCGCCAGCAGCGCCGGACTAGCGGCCCAATATACGCAGTATTTT.

Concerning this clone: Other DNA sequences in the same sample also yield this CDR3. The chain recombines TRBV18 with TRBJ1-1; D gene uncertain. The V end was cut by 2 bases, the J end by 3 bases, with 7 bases between. Germline CDR1 is KGHSH and CDR2 is LQKENI. The CDR3 totals 13 residues. DNA of the CDR3: TGTGCCAGCTCACCAGGGAGGGACACTGAAGCTTTCTTT. Translating gives CASSPGRDTEAFF.

J is TRBJ2-3 and V is TRBV5-1; D may be TRBD1 (6 bases). Trimming cost V 0 bases and J 4 bases, with 12 bases left between them. CDR3 length: 15 amino acids. Germline CDR1 SGHRS, CDR2 YFSETQ. The CDR3 DNA follows: TGCGCCAGCAGCTTGGGGGCGACAGGCGCAGATACGCAGTATTTT. Residues: CASSLGATGADTQYF.